This is a list of T cell receptor beta chains from one sample in a study of T cell changes during pregnancy in multiple sclerosis. Method: immunoSEQ multiplex PCR; TCRdb's copy keeps in-frame clones and lacks some. The table lists approximately 130,000 clones, 90% to 96% of them singletons. The material was peripheral blood, obtained after pregnancy. These TCRs come from a female donor with multiple sclerosis, enrolled in a pregnancy study. Each CDR3 is given with its conserved first and last residue. A D gene is named only where the DNA matches it firmly. Part of the rows lack a size; the others show once, few, many or a class for expanded clones.

TRBD2,TRBV10-1,once,TRBJ2-2,CASPLAGVITGELFF
NA,TRBV27,NA,TRBJ2-1,CASSLGTQAPYEQFF
TRBD1,TRBV9,NA,TRBJ1-2,CASSARTGTYGYTF
NA,TRBV11-3,NA,TRBJ1-1,CASSLGGADTEAFF
TRBD1,TRBV15,NA,TRBJ2-7,CATSRPGTAFYEQYF
TRBD2,TRBV27,NA,TRBJ2-1,CASSLNVAGGDNEQFF
TRBD1,TRBV29-1,NA,TRBJ1-5,CSARTGGGSNQPQHF
TRBD1,TRBV5-4,NA,TRBJ2-7,CASSIGDRDYEQYF
TRBD1,TRBV11-2,NA,TRBJ2-2,CASSLRGRVTGELFF
TRBD1,TRBV2,NA,TRBJ2-5,CASRPQGFRETQYF
NA,TRBV2,NA,TRBJ2-7,CASSDLGRHNF
NA,TRBV7-3,NA,TRBJ2-7,CASSPEGRSYEQYF
NA,TRBV7-2,NA,TRBJ1-5,CASSLDSSPRGNQPQHF
NA,TRBV27,NA,TRBJ2-7,CASSLTVSYEQYF
NA,TRBV7-9,NA,TRBJ1-1,CASRDSGWPEAFF
NA,TRBV4-1,NA,TRBJ1-5,CASSQELAGNQPQHF
TRBD1,TRBV6-4,NA,TRBJ2-3,CASSEQGADTQYF
TRBD1,TRBV7-7,NA,TRBJ1-2,CASSKGKTGSGYTF
TRBD1,TRBV28,NA,TRBJ2-4,CASRPRDRNIQYF
TRBD2,TRBV4-3,NA,TRBJ2-5,CASSQGLAGGETQYF
NA,TRBV5-5,NA,TRBJ2-7,CASSNLVSGTDEQYF
TRBD1,TRBV10-3,NA,TRBJ1-2,CAISEPGQRTF
TRBD2,TRBV7-2,NA,TRBJ2-5,CASSLLGLANFRLETQYF
NA,TRBV15,once,TRBJ1-1,CATSLYLYTEAFF